This TCR beta chain was captured in a study of glioma-infiltrating T cells. Whole-study findings and limits: Tissue and blood shared very few CDR3 sequences. Gliomas, especially low-grade, showed above-expected tissue-blood divergence; non-neoplastic patients showed below.

The CDR3 contains 12 residues. Trimming took off 4 bases at V and 2 bases at J, with 7 bases between the two ends. Germline V gene lookup returns CDR1 SQVTM and CDR2 ANQGSEA. There are a few counts of this clonotype. Its specificity is not known. Using RNA template, CDR3s of TCR alpha and beta were amplified with iRepertoire arm-PCR. TCRdb processed the multiplex PCR reads anew with MiXCR; each CDR3 protein has one entry. This table holds roughly 100,000 distinct CDR3 sequences, around 29% found once. This chain connects TRBV29-1 to TRBJ2-3; either TRBD1 or TRBD2 may fit D (5 bases each). The sample was glioma tissue, nonneoplastic brain tissue, or PBMCs (not recorded which). The clonotype originates from a human donor with low-grade glioma or glioblastoma, undergoing nonglioma brain surgery, or in good health (not recorded which). CDR3 nucleotide sequence: TGCAGCGTTGGGGACCTCACAGATACGCAGTATTTT. It encodes CSVGDLTDTQYF.